This is a list of T cell receptor beta chains from one sample in a study of blood T cell repertoires in COVID-19. The data were produced by immunoSEQ multiplex PCR, yet TCRdb's version contains in-frame clones alone and is incomplete. Of about 200,000 clones listed, roughly 90% are singletons. Sequencing was done on a sample of peripheral blood. The receptors were gathered from a woman in her 50s with acute or convalescent COVID-19. The CDR3 runs from the conserved cysteine through the conserved F or W. D genes are given only for firm matches. Some rows have no size entry. The others give once, few or many, or a class for an expanded clone.

D,length,J,size,V,CDR3,DNA
-,14,TRBJ1-4,-,TRBV19,CASRRGGVGEKLFF,TGTGCCAGTAGAAGGGGAGGGGTAGGCGAAAAACTGTTTTTT
-,15,TRBJ2-7,-,TRBV10-3,CAISGSDGGNYEQYF,TGTGCCATCAGTGGCTCCGACGGCGGGAACTACGAGCAGTACTTC
-,14,TRBJ2-1,-,TRBV13,CASSLSRRVNEQFF,TGTGCCAGCAGTTTATCCCGCAGGGTGAATGAGCAGTTCTTC
-,12,TRBJ2-4,-,TRBV6-5,CASWGLGNIQYF,TGTGCCAGCTGGGGCTTGGGGAACATTCAGTACTTC
TRBD2,14,TRBJ2-5,-,TRBV5-1,CASRVSGGVETQYF,TGCGCCAGCAGAGTTAGCGGGGGAGTGGAGACCCAGTACTTC
TRBD2,16,TRBJ2-5,-,TRBV11-2,CASSKNPGLAAETQYF,TGTGCCAGCAGCAAAAATCCGGGACTAGCAGCCGAGACCCAGTACTTC
TRBD1,13,TRBJ2-7,-,TRBV12-3/TRBV12-4,CASSFGTAYEQYF,TGTGCCAGCAGTTTTGGGACAGCCTACGAGCAGTACTTC
-,14,TRBJ1-2,-,TRBV7-2,CASSLAAGSYGYTF,TGTGCCAGCAGCTTAGCGGCAGGGTCCTATGGCTACACCTTC
TRBD1,14,TRBJ1-1,-,TRBV5-1,CASSLQGTNTEAFF,TGCGCCAGCAGCTTACAGGGGACGAACACTGAAGCTTTCTTT
-,15,TRBJ2-3,-,TRBV5-6,CASSPIGGSTDTQYF,TGTGCCAGCAGCCCCATTGGGGGGAGCACAGATACGCAGTATTTT
TRBD1,14,TRBJ1-1,-,TRBV5-4,CASSWDRGSTEAFF,TGTGCCAGCAGCTGGGACAGGGGCAGCACTGAAGCTTTCTTT
TRBD2,17,TRBJ2-3,-,TRBV5-1,CASSLGLGLAGRDTQYF,TGCGCCAGCAGCTTGGGCCTGGGACTAGCGGGGCGGGATACGCAGTATTTT
-,14,TRBJ1-1,once,TRBV7-9,CASSLDLSGTEAFF,TGTGCCAGCAGCTTAGACCTGTCGGGCACTGAAGCTTTCTTT
-,13,TRBJ1-5,-,TRBV19,CASSAGVQQPQHF,TGTGCCAGTAGTGCAGGGGTCCAGCAGCCCCAGCATTTT
-,15,TRBJ2-7,-,TRBV19,CASSRGGWGLLEQYF,TGTGCCAGTAGCAGGGGTGGATGGGGTTTGCTCGAGCAGTACTTC
TRBD1,14,TRBJ1-2,-,TRBV6-5,CASSSGQGGYGYTF,TGTGCCAGCAGCTCTGGACAGGGCGGATATGGCTACACCTTC
-,12,TRBJ1-2,-,TRBV11-3,CASSPRDYGYTF,TGTGCCAGCAGCCCCAGGGACTATGGCTACACCTTC
TRBD1,15,TRBJ2-7,-,TRBV5-1,CASSYSLTGFYEQYF,TGCGCCAGCAGCTATTCCTTGACAGGGTTCTACGAGCAGTACTTC
-,15,TRBJ1-1,-,TRBV9,CASSTHRDLDTEAFF,TGTGCCAGCAGCACGCACAGGGATTTGGACACTGAAGCTTTCTTT
TRBD1,12,TRBJ1-2,-,TRBV24-1,CAAGQGPYGYTF,TGTGCCGCCGGACAGGGCCCCTATGGCTACACCTTC
-,12,TRBJ2-7,once,TRBV19,CASSPGTFEQYF,TGTGCCAGTAGCCCAGGGACATTCGAGCAGTACTTC
-,13,TRBJ2-1,-,TRBV5-4,CASSLWGVIEQFF,TGTGCCAGCAGCTTGTGGGGGGTTATTGAGCAGTTCTTC
-,16,TRBJ2-5,-,TRBV5-5,CASSLGVPLGQETQYF,TGTGCCAGCAGCTTAGGAGTCCCCCTTGGGCAAGAGACCCAGTACTTC
-,15,TRBJ1-6,once,TRBV7-2,CASRPDSSYNSPLHF,TGTGCCAGCAGACCGGACAGCTCCTATAATTCACCCCTCCACTTT
TRBD1,17,TRBJ2-5,-,TRBV27,CASSFFTPGQGAGTQYF,TGTGCCAGCAGTTTTTTCACCCCGGGACAGGGGGCCGGGACCCAGTACTTC
-,14,TRBJ2-5,-,TRBV3-1/TRBV3-2,CASSQAQGGETQYF,TGTGCCAGCAGCCAAGCACAAGGGGGAGAGACCCAGTACTTC
-,14,TRBJ1-3,-,TRBV6-1,CASSEGRGGNTIYF,TGTGCCAGCAGTGAGGGCAGGGGAGGGAACACCATATATTTT
TRBD2,16,TRBJ2-5,-,TRBV9,CASSVHSGRGEETQYF,TGTGCCAGCAGCGTTCATAGCGGGAGGGGGGAAGAGACCCAGTACTTC
TRBD1,14,TRBJ2-4,-,TRBV6-5,CASSPLGQGNIQYF,TGTGCCAGCAGTCCCTTGGGACAGGGGAACATTCAGTACTTC
TRBD1,15,TRBJ2-2,-,TRBV7-2,CASSLDRGTTGELFF,TGTGCCAGCAGCTTAGACAGGGGTACGACCGGGGAGCTGTTTTTT
TRBD2,15,TRBJ2-4,-,TRBV27,CASSFGGGAKNIQYF,TGTGCCAGCAGTTTCGGGGGGGGAGCCAAAAACATTCAGTACTTC
-,15,TRBJ1-5,-,TRBV5-1,CASSLGSGRGQPQHF,TGCGCCAGCAGCTTGGGGTCGGGGAGGGGGCAGCCCCAGCATTTT
-,14,TRBJ2-1,-,TRBV5-1,CASSQDSTYNEQFF,TGCGCCAGCAGCCAGGACTCGACCTACAATGAGCAGTTCTTC
TRBD1,16,TRBJ1-4,-,TRBV7-9,CASSRTGGATNEKLFF,TGTGCCAGCAGCCGGACAGGAGGGGCAACTAATGAAAAACTGTTTTTT
-,15,TRBJ2-2,-,TRBV3-1/TRBV3-2,CASSPGVANTGELFF,TGTGCCAGCAGCCCCGGGGTCGCGAACACCGGGGAGCTGTTTTTT
-,15,TRBJ2-7,few,TRBV6-5,CASRPGALSSYEQYF,TGTGCCAGCAGGCCAGGGGCCCTGAGCTCCTACGAGCAGTACTTC
-,15,TRBJ2-6,-,TRBV29-1,CSAATAGSGANVLTF,TGCAGCGCCGCCACGGCGGGGTCTGGGGCCAACGTCCTGACTTTC
TRBD2,17,TRBJ2-2,-,TRBV12-5,CASGLTIGRRGAGELFF,TGTGCTAGTGGTTTGACGATCGGGCGCCGGGGGGCCGGGGAGCTGTTTTTT
-,12,TRBJ2-2,-,TRBV7-7,CASSSYTGELFF,TGTGCCAGCAGCTCCTACACCGGGGAGCTGTTTTTT
-,11,TRBJ2-7,-,TRBV5-1,CASSSGPEQYF,TGCGCCAGCAGCTCTGGGCCCGAGCAGTACTTC
-,14,TRBJ1-1,-,TRBV7-2,CASTSREKNTEAFF,TGTGCCAGCACCTCACGGGAAAAGAACACTGAAGCTTTCTTT
TRBD1,15,TRBJ2-7,-,TRBV18,CASSPPGTGLDEQYF,TGTGCCAGCTCACCACCTGGGACAGGGCTCGACGAGCAGTACTTC
-,11,TRBJ1-1,-,TRBV2,CASSQRPEAFF,TGTGCCAGTAGCCAACGGCCTGAAGCTTTCTTT
-,14,TRBJ2-1,-,TRBV9,CASSVGEGDNEQFF,TGTGCCAGCAGCGTAGGAGAGGGGGACAATGAGCAGTTCTTC
TRBD2,18,TRBJ2-2,-,TRBV7-9,CASSPGTSGGPWTGELFF,TGTGCCAGCAGCCCCGGGACTAGCGGGGGGCCCTGGACCGGGGAGCTGTTTTTT
-,13,TRBJ2-7,-,TRBV7-9,CASSLGGLDEQYF,TGTGCCAGCAGCCTCGGCGGGTTGGACGAGCAGTACTTC
-,15,TRBJ1-6,-,TRBV10-3,CAISELGERNSPLHF,TGTGCCATCAGTGAGTTAGGGGAACGGAATTCACCCCTCCACTTT
-,11,TRBJ2-3,few,TRBV6-5,CASSTADTQYF,TGTGCCAGCAGTACGGCAGATACGCAGTATTTT
TRBD1,16,TRBJ1-4,-,TRBV9,CASSVDIRGPQEKLFF,TGTGCCAGCAGCGTAGACATCAGGGGGCCTCAAGAAAAACTGTTTTTT
TRBD1,13,TRBJ1-1,-,TRBV30,CARGGRGVAEAFF,TGTGCCCGAGGTGGCAGGGGGGTTGCTGAAGCTTTCTTT
TRBD1,17,TRBJ1-2,few,TRBV28,CASSLVAGGQNPAGYTF,TGTGCCAGCAGTTTAGTGGCAGGGGGCCAAAATCCGGCTGGCTACACCTTC
-,12,TRBJ2-1,few,TRBV9,CASSSGLREQFF,TGTGCCAGCAGCTCGGGACTTCGGGAGCAGTTCTTC
TRBD1,15,TRBJ1-2,-,TRBV7-9,CASSLPGGQAYGYTF,TGTGCCAGCAGCTTACCGGGCGGACAGGCCTATGGCTACACCTTC
-,12,TRBJ1-5,-,TRBV29-1,CSVDADNQPQHF,TGCAGCGTTGACGCAGATAATCAGCCCCAGCATTTT
TRBD1,14,TRBJ2-5,-,TRBV7-2,CASSPGTGRETQYF,TGTGCCAGCAGCCCCGGGACAGGGAGGGAGACCCAGTACTTC